A single sample is the source of the 14 T cell receptor beta chains below, sequenced in a study of early T cells in non-severe SARS-CoV-2 infection. TCRdb processed the 5' RACE reads anew with MiXCR; each CDR3 protein has one entry. The table includes approximately 58,000 distinct CDR3 sequences, 6% to 7% detected once. Sequencing was carried out using whole blood. These receptor sequences come from an adult who was a healthcare worker with PCR-confirmed SARS-CoV-2 infection or an uninfected control (not recorded which).

This clonotype was picked up many times. J is TRBJ2-7 and V is TRBV3-1, with D possibly matching TRBD2 (6 bases). The ends were cut back, 1 base at V and 7 bases at J, with 11 bases in the middle. CDR3 length: 13 amino acids. Germline loops: CDR1 LGHDT, CDR2 YNNKEL (reference sequence). In DNA, the CDR3 is TGTGCCAGCAGCCAAGTAGAAGGGAGGGAGCAGTACTTC. The encoded protein is CASSQVEGREQYF.

The chain couples TRBV6-2 or TRBV6-3 to TRBJ1-1; D remains ambiguous. The germline V gene has CDR1 MNHEY and CDR2 SVGEGT. V was shortened by 3 bases and J by 2 bases, with 4 bases between the two germline ends. There are 12 residues in the CDR3. DNA for the CDR3: TGTGCCAGCAGTTATCTTAACACTGAAGCTTTCTTT. This encodes CASSYLNTEAFF.

This clonotype was detected many times. The chain has TRBV20-1 and TRBJ2-1; 11 bases align to TRBD2. This CDR3 has 15 amino acids. From germline, CDR1 is DFQATT and CDR2 SNEGSKA (reference sequence). J gave up 5 bases and V 6 bases, and 9 bases lay outside the gene matches. The CDR3 sequence is CSANPASGGHNEQFF. CDR3 sequence (DNA): TGCAGTGCAAACCCCGCTAGCGGGGGGCACAATGAGCAGTTCTTC.

In its sample, this clonotype was seen a few times. At one end the junction does not follow the germline gene, possibly because of a read error. The chain has TRBV7-7 and TRBJ2-3, with 11 bases matching TRBD2. This CDR3 spans 16 amino acids. CDR1 and CDR2 (germline): SSHAT, FNYEAQ (reference sequence). The CDR3 DNA is TGTGCTAGCAGCCTAGGGACTAGCGGTCTCACAGATACGCAGTATTTT. This translates into CASSLGTSGLTDTQYF.

In its sample, this clonotype was seen many times. This chain connects TRBV27 to TRBJ2-7; D gene ambiguous. Trimming cost V 4 bases and J 4 bases, with 11 bases left between them. This CDR3 region has 13 residues. Looked up from germline, CDR1 is MNHEY and CDR2 is SMNVEV (reference sequence). CDR3 amino acids: CASSSAGRYEQYF. The DNA of the CDR3 is TGTGCCAGCAGTTCGGCTGGCCGATACGAGCAGTACTTC.

At least ten counts were recorded for this clonotype. J is TRBJ1-2 and V is TRBV28, with D possibly matching TRBD1 (5 bases). The germline gives CDR1 MDHEN, CDR2 SYDVKM. The CDR3 runs to 15 residues. Trimming cost V 8 bases and J 3 bases, with 19 bases left between them. The CDR3 sequence is CASFSWGDAHYGYTF. CDR3 coding DNA: TGTGCCAGCTTCTCCTGGGGGGACGCCCACTATGGCTACACCTTC.

This clonotype was detected only a few times. The V gene is TRBV28, the J gene TRBJ1-2, with 8 bases fitting TRBD1. The germline V gene encodes CDR1 MDHEN and CDR2 SYDVKM. This CDR3 has 13 amino acids. The V segment lost 7 bases and the J segment 3 bases; nucleotides outside the gene matches: 4. The CDR3 nucleotides are TGTGCCAGCACTCTACAGGGGGACTATGGCTACACCTTC. Translating gives CASTLQGDYGYTF.

In this sample, this clonotype turned up many times. V gene TRBV20-1 combines with J gene TRBJ2-3, with 7 bases fitting TRBD1. This CDR3 contains 13 residues. Germline V gives CDR1 DFQATT, CDR2 SNEGSKA (reference sequence). J was trimmed by 8 bases and V by 3 bases; bases with no gene match: 8. CDR3 nucleotides: TGCAGTGCTAGTCCCTCAACAGGGGCTACGCAGTATTTT. Encoded protein: CSASPSTGATQYF.

This clonotype was seen many times. This chain connects TRBV6-1 to TRBJ1-1, with TRBD1 matching over 7 bases. V shed 5 bases and J 5 bases; nucleotides not matched to a gene: 8. Germline CDR1 MNHNS, CDR2 SASEGT. The CDR3 consists of 14 residues. The chain's CDR3 is CASSLDRWGTEAFF. The CDR3 DNA reads TGTGCCAGCAGTCTGGACAGGTGGGGTACTGAAGCTTTCTTT.

The chain couples TRBV7-6 to TRBJ2-1, with D uncertain. CDR1 and CDR2 from the germline V gene are SGHVS and FNYEAQ. The CDR3 is 12 residues long. Trimming cost V 4 bases and J 8 bases, with 9 bases left between them. CDR3: CASSSRVDEQFF. Here the CDR3 DNA reads TGTGCCAGCAGCTCCCGGGTGGATGAGCAGTTCTTC.

The sample holds a few counts of this clonotype. V is TRBV3-2 and J is TRBJ2-1. TRBV3-2 is marked as a pseudogene. This CDR3 contains 16 residues. The CDR3, as DNA: TGTGCCAGCAGCCAAGATAGGCAGGATGGTGTAGATGAGCAGTTCTTC. This translates into CASSQDRQDGVDEQFF.

This clonotype was observed many times. The V gene is TRBV3-1, the J gene TRBJ1-4; D remains unclear. The V and J ends lost 4 bases and 3 bases respectively, with 9 bases between them. CDR3 length: 14 residues. CDR1 is LGHDT and CDR2 is YNNKEL in the germline V gene (reference sequence). CDR3 bases: TGTGCCAGCAGCCGCGCCGGATCTAATGAAAAACTGTTTTTT. This codes for CASSRAGSNEKLFF.

This clonotype was seen repeatedly, ten times or more. The rearrangement uses TRBV4-3 and TRBJ2-1, with 11 bases that match TRBD2. The CDR3 runs 15 residues. J gave up 10 bases and V 0 bases, and 5 bases lay outside the gene matches. Germline lookup yields CDR1 LGHNA and CDR2 YSLEER. CDR3 nucleotides: TGCGCCAGCAGCCAAGACCGACTAGCGGGGAACGAGCAGTTCTTC. Its protein product is CASSQDRLAGNEQFF.

This clonotype was observed many times. This chain links TRBV2 with TRBJ2-7; D might be TRBD1 (6 bases). Trimming took off 6 bases at V and 1 base at J, with 16 bases between the two ends. The CDR3 runs to 15 residues. From germline, CDR1 is SNHLY and CDR2 FYNNEI. The CDR3 reads CASSYRVGVSYEQYF. In nucleotides, the CDR3 is TGTGCCAGCAGCTACAGGGTAGGGGTGTCCTACGAGCAGTACTTC.